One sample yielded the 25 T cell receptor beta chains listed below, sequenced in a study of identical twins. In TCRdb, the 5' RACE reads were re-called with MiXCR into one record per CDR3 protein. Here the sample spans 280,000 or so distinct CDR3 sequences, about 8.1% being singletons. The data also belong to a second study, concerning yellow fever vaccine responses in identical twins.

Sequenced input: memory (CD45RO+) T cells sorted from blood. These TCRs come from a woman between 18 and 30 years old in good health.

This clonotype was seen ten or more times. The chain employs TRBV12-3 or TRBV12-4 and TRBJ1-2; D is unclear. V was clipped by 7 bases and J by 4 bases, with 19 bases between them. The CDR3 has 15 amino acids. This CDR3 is CASNQGQPGSYGYTF. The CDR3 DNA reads TGTGCCAGCAACCAAGGGCAGCCCGGCTCCTATGGCTACACCTTC.

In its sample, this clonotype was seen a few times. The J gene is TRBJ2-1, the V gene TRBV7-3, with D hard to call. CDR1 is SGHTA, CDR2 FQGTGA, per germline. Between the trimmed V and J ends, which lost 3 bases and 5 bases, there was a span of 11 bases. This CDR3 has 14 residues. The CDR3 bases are TGTGCCAGCAGCTTCGTTGCATCCCACAATGAGCAGTTCTTC. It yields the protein CASSFVASHNEQFF.

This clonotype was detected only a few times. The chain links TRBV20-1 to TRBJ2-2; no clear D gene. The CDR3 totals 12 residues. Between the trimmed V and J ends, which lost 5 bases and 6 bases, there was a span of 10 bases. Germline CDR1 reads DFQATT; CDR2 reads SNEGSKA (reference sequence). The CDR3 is CSAGLGAGELFF. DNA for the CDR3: TGCAGTGCTGGGTTGGGCGCCGGGGAGCTGTTTTTT.

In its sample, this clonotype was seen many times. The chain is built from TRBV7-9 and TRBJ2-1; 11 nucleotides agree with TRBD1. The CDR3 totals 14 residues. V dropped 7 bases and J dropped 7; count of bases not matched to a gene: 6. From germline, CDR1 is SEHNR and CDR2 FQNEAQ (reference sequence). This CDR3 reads CASTDRGPGNEQFF. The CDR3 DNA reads TGTGCCAGCACGGACAGGGGGCCGGGGAATGAGCAGTTCTTC.

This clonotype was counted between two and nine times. The CDR3 region is CASTGQAGTQYF. CDR3 nucleotide sequence: TGTGCCAGCACCGGACAGGCCGGGACCCAGTACTTC. The V gene is TRBV7-9, the J gene TRBJ2-5; 7 bases map to TRBD1. Germline CDR1 and CDR2: SEHNR and FQNEAQ (reference sequence). V lost 7 bases and J lost 7; bases outside the gene matches: 6. The CDR3 sequence is 12 residues long.

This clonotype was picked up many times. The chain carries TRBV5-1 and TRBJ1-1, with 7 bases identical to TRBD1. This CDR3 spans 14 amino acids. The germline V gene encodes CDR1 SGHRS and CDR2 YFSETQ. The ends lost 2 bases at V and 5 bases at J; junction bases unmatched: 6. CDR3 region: CASSLSTGVTEAFF. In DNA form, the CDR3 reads TGCGCCAGCAGCTTAAGTACAGGGGTTACTGAAGCTTTCTTT.

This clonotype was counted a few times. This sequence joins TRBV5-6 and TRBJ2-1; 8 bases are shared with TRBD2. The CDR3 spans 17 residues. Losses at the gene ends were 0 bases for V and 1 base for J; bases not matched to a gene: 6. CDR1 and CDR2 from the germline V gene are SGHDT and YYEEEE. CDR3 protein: CASSLVAAGVSYNEQFF. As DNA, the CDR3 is TGTGCCAGCAGCTTGGTTGCAGCGGGAGTATCCTACAATGAGCAGTTCTTC.

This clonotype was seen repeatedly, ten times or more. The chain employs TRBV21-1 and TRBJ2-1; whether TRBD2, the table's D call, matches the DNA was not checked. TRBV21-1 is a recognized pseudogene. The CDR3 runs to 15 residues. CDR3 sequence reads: CASSKAGRMTDEQFF. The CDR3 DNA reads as TGTGCCAGCAGCAAAGCCGGGAGAATGACCGATGAGCAGTTCTTC.

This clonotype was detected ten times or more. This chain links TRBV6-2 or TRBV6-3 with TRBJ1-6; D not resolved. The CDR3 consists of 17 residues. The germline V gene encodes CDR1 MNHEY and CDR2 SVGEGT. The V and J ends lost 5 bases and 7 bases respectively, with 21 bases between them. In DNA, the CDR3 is TGTGCCAGCAGTAAGACCCCGACGGGGTATATGAATTCACCCCTCCACTTT. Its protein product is CASSKTPTGYMNSPLHF.

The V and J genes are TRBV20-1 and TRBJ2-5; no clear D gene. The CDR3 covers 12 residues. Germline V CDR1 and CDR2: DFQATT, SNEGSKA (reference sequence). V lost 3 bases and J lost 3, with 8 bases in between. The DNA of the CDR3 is TGCAGTGCTAGGGGCAGCAAAGAGACCCAGTACTTC. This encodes CSARGSKETQYF.

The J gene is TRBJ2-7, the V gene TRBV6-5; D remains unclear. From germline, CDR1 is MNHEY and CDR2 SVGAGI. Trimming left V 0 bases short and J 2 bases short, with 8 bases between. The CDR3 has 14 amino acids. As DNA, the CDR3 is TGTGCCAGCAGTTACTCGGTAGATACCTACGAGCAGTACTTC. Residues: CASSYSVDTYEQYF.

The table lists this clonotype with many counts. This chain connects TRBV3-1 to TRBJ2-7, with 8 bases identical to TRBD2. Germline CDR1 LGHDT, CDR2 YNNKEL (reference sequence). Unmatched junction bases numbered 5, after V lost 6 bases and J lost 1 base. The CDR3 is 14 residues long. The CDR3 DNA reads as TGTGCCAGCAGGGGTAGCGGGATGTCCTACGAGCAGTACTTC. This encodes CASRGSGMSYEQYF.

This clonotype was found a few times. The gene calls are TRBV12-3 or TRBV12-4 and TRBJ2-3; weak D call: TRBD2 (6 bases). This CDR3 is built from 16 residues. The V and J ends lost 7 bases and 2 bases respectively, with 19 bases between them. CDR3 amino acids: CASIPGELAITDTQYF. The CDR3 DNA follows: TGTGCCAGCATTCCGGGGGAGCTCGCCATCACAGATACGCAGTATTTT.

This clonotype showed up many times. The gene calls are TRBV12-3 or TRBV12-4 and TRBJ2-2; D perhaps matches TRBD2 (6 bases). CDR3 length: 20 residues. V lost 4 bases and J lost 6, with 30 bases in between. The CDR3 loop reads CASSWIRAGLIMVNAGELFF. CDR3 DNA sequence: TGTGCCAGCAGTTGGATTCGGGCGGGGCTAATCATGGTAAACGCCGGGGAGCTGTTTTTT.

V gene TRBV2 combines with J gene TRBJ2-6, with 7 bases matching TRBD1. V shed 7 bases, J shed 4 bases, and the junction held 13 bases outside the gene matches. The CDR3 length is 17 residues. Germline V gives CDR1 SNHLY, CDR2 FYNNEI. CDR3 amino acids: CASMGQPLVEGANVLTF. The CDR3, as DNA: TGTGCCAGCATGGGACAGCCCCTTGTGGAGGGGGCCAACGTCCTGACTTTC. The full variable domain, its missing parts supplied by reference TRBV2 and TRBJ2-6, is EPEVTQTPSHQVTQMGQEVILRCVPISNHLYFYWYRQILGQKVEFLVSFYNNEISEKSEIFDDQFSVERPDGSNFTLKIRSTKLEDSAMYFCASMGQPLVEGANVLTFGAGSRLTVL.

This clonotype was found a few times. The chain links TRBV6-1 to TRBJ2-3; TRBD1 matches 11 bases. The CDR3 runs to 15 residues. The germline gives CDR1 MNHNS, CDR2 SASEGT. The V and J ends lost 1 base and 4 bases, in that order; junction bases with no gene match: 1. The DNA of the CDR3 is TGTGCCAGCAGTGAAGGGACAGGGGGCGCAGATACGCAGTATTTT. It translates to CASSEGTGGADTQYF.

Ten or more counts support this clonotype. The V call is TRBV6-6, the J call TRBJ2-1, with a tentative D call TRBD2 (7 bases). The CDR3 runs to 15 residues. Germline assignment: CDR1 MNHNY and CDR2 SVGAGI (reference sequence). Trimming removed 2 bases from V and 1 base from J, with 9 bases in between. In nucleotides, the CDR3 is TGTGCCAGCAGTTACGAGGGGGGGTCCTACAATGAGCAGTTCTTC. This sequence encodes CASSYEGGSYNEQFF.

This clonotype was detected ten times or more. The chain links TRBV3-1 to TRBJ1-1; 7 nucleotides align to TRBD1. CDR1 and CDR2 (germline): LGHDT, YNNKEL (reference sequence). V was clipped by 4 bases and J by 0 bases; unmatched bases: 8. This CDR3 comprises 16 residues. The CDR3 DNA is TGTGCCAGCAGCCCCCAGGACAGGCCCATGAACACTGAAGCTTTCTTT. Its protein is CASSPQDRPMNTEAFF.

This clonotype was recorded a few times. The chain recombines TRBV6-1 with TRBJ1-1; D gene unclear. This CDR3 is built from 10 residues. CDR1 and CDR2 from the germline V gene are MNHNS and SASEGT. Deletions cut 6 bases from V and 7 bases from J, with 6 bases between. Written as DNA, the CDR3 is TGTGCCAGCAGGACTTTTGAAGCTTTCTTT. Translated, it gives CASRTFEAFF.

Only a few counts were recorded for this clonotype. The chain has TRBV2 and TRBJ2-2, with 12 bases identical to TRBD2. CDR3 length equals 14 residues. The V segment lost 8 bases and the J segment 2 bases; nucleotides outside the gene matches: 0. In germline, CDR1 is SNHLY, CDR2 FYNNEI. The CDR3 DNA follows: TGTGCCAGCGGACTAGCGGGAAACACCGGGGAGCTGTTTTTT. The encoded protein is CASGLAGNTGELFF.

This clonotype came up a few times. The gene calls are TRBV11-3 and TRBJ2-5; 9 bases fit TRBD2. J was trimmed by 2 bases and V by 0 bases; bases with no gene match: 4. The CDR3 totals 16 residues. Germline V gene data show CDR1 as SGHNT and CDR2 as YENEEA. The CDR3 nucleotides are TGTGCCAGCAGCTTAGATGGGCTAGCGGGACAAGAGACCCAGTACTTC. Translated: CASSLDGLAGQETQYF. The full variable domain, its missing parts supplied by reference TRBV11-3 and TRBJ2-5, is EAGVVQSPRYKIIEKKQPVAFWCNPISGHNTLYWYLQNLGQGPELLIRYENEEAVDDSQLPKDRFSAERLKGVDSTLKIQPAELGDSAVYLCASSLDGLAGQETQYFGPGTRLLVL.

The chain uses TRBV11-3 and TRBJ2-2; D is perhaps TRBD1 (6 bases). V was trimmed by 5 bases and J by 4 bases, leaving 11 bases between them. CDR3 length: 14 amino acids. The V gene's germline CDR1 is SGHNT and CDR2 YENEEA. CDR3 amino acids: CASSRDTFTGELFF. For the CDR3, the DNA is TGTGCCAGCAGCCGGGACACCTTCACCGGGGAGCTGTTTTTT.

CDR3 residues: CASSLQGKGVQETQYF. Here the CDR3 DNA reads TGTGCCAGCTCCCTGCAGGGGAAGGGCGTCCAAGAGACCCAGTACTTC. The V gene is TRBV18, the J gene TRBJ2-5; D perhaps matches TRBD1 (6 bases). The CDR3 is made up of 16 amino acids. Germline-derived CDR1 and CDR2 are KGHSH and LQKENI. V was cut by 6 bases and J by 1 base, with 18 bases left in between.

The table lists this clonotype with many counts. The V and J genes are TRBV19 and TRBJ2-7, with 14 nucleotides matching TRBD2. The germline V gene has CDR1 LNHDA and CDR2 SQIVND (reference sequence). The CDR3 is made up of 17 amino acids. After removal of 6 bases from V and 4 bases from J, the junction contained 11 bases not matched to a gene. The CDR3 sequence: CASRKTGTSGSGYEQYF. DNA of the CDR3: TGTGCCAGTAGAAAAACCGGGACTAGCGGGAGTGGGTACGAGCAGTACTTC.

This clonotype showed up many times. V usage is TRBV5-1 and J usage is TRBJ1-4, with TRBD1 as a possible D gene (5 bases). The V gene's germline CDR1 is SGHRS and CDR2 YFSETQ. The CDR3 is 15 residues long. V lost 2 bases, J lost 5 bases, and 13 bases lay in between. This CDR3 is CASSLTGDSNEKLFF. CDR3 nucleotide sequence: TGCGCCAGCAGCTTAACAGGCGATTCCAATGAAAAACTGTTTTTT.